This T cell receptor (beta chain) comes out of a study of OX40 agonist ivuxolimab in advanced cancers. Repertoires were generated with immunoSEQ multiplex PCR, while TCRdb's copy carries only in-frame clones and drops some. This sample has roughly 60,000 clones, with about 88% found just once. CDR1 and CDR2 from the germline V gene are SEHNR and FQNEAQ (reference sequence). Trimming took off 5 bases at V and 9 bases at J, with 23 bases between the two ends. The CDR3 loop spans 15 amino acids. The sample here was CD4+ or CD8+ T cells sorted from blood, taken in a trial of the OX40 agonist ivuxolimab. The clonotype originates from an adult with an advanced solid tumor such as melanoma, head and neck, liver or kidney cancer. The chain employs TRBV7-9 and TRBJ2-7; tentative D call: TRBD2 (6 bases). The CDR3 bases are TGTGCCAGCAGCGCCTCAGCTAGCGTTCCAACGGGGCAGTACTTC. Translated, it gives CASSASASVPTGQYF.